This is a list of T cell receptor beta chains from one sample in a study of T cell repertoires in cytomegalovirus infection. TCRdb itself ran the reads through MiXCR, one entry per CDR3 protein. The sample has around 550,000 distinct CDR3 sequences, approximately 25% seen once; the top ten hold about 13%. Material: PBMCs. The receptor set was obtained from a human donor in good health (CMV status not recorded). Some clones in this sample may be carry-over from other donors' samples. Each CDR3 is given with its conserved first and last residue. Fields, in order: clone size, J gene, D gene, V gene, CDR3 protein, CDR3 DNA. D genes are given only for firm matches. Part of the rows lack a size; the others show once, few, many or a class for expanded clones.

clone size: NA
J gene: TRBJ2-1
D gene: TRBD2
V gene: TRBV7-6
CDR3 protein: CASSLNPRNGRYNEQFF
CDR3 DNA: TGTGCCAGCAGCTTAAACCCCCGTAACGGGAGGTACAATGAGCAGTTCTTC

clone size: NA
J gene: TRBJ2-5
D gene: NA
V gene: TRBV6-2/TRBV6-3
CDR3 protein: CASSYSLGRETQYF
CDR3 DNA: TGTGCCAGCAGTTATTCACTGGGAAGGGAGACCCAGTACTTC

clone size: few
J gene: TRBJ2-1
D gene: TRBD2
V gene: TRBV12-5
CDR3 protein: CASGLGQAGGVDEQFF
CDR3 DNA: TGTGCTAGTGGTTTGGGACAAGCGGGAGGAGTCGATGAGCAGTTCTTC

clone size: NA
J gene: TRBJ2-7
D gene: TRBD1
V gene: TRBV12-3/TRBV12-4
CDR3 protein: CASQGDRGGYEQYF
CDR3 DNA: TGTGCCAGCCAAGGGGACAGGGGGGGCTACGAGCAGTACTTC

clone size: few
J gene: TRBJ1-6
D gene: NA
V gene: TRBV25-1
CDR3 protein: CASSESDKSSPLHF
CDR3 DNA: TGTGCCAGCAGTGAATCGGACAAATCGTCACCCCTCCACTTT

clone size: many
J gene: TRBJ2-5
D gene: TRBD2
V gene: TRBV7-2
CDR3 protein: CASRETSGSTETQYF
CDR3 DNA: TGTGCCAGCAGGGAAACTAGCGGGAGCACGGAGACCCAGTACTTC

clone size: NA
J gene: TRBJ1-1
D gene: NA
V gene: TRBV4-1
CDR3 protein: CASSLGILGGTEAFF
CDR3 DNA: TGCGCCAGCAGCCTAGGCATCCTTGGGGGCACTGAAGCTTTCTTT

clone size: NA
J gene: TRBJ1-2
D gene: NA
V gene: TRBV7-9
CDR3 protein: CASSFSRTEIYGYTF
CDR3 DNA: TGTGCCAGCAGCTTCTCAAGGACAGAGATCTATGGCTACACCTTC

clone size: NA
J gene: TRBJ2-7
D gene: NA
V gene: TRBV29-1
CDR3 protein: CSVLYGAYEQYF
CDR3 DNA: TGCAGCGTTCTCTACGGGGCCTACGAGCAGTACTTC

clone size: few
J gene: TRBJ1-1
D gene: NA
V gene: TRBV15
CDR3 protein: CATSRDQGGWAAFF
CDR3 DNA: TGTGCCACCAGCAGAGATCAGGGAGGGTGGGCAGCTTTCTTT

clone size: NA
J gene: TRBJ1-2
D gene: NA
V gene: TRBV5-1
CDR3 protein: CASTGSDYGYTF
CDR3 DNA: TGCGCCAGCACGGGATCAGACTATGGCTACACCTTC

clone size: NA
J gene: TRBJ2-3
D gene: TRBD2
V gene: TRBV12-3/TRBV12-4
CDR3 protein: CASTALAVGSDTQYF
CDR3 DNA: TGTGCCAGCACCGCGCTAGCGGTAGGGTCAGATACGCAGTATTTT

clone size: NA
J gene: TRBJ1-2
D gene: TRBD1
V gene: TRBV27
CDR3 protein: CASRTNRDRDGYTF
CDR3 DNA: TGTGCCAGCAGGACGAACCGGGACAGGGATGGCTACACCTTC

clone size: NA
J gene: TRBJ2-5
D gene: TRBD2
V gene: TRBV5-1
CDR3 protein: CASSSLGGETQYF
CDR3 DNA: TGCGCCAGCAGCTCGCTGGGGGGGGAGACCCAGTACTTC

clone size: few
J gene: TRBJ2-1
D gene: NA
V gene: TRBV28
CDR3 protein: CASSFLGGSNEQFF
CDR3 DNA: TGTGCCAGCAGTTTCTTAGGGGGTTCCAATGAGCAGTTCTTC

clone size: many
J gene: TRBJ2-4
D gene: NA
V gene: TRBV7-2
CDR3 protein: CASSLGRPQGSIQYF
CDR3 DNA: TGTGCCAGCAGCTTGGGAAGGCCCCAGGGTAGCATTCAGTACTTC

clone size: NA
J gene: TRBJ2-2
D gene: TRBD1
V gene: TRBV2
CDR3 protein: CASRTDRGIPGELFF
CDR3 DNA: TGTGCCAGCAGGACGGACAGGGGTATCCCCGGGGAGCTGTTTTTT

clone size: many
J gene: TRBJ2-7
D gene: NA
V gene: TRBV7-2
CDR3 protein: CASSLVVRLPPINEQYF
CDR3 DNA: TGTGCCAGCAGCTTAGTAGTCCGACTCCCCCCTATTAACGAGCAGTACTTC

clone size: few
J gene: TRBJ2-1
D gene: TRBD2
V gene: TRBV18
CDR3 protein: CASSPPGLAPKGQFF
CDR3 DNA: TGTGCCAGCTCACCACCGGGACTAGCGCCTAAGGGGCAGTTCTTC

clone size: many
J gene: TRBJ2-5
D gene: TRBD1
V gene: TRBV7-9
CDR3 protein: CASSLGQGLQETQYF
CDR3 DNA: TGTGCCAGCAGCTTAGGACAGGGCCTTCAAGAGACCCAGTACTTC

clone size: many
J gene: TRBJ1-2
D gene: TRBD1
V gene: TRBV7-2
CDR3 protein: CASSLGMGQGAYGYTF
CDR3 DNA: TGTGCCAGCAGCTTAGGAATGGGACAGGGGGCTTATGGCTACACCTTC

clone size: NA
J gene: TRBJ1-5
D gene: NA
V gene: TRBV18
CDR3 protein: CASSSRGDNNQPQHF
CDR3 DNA: TGTGCCAGCTCCTCTAGGGGGGACAACAATCAGCCCCAGCATTTT

clone size: NA
J gene: TRBJ1-1
D gene: NA
V gene: TRBV19
CDR3 protein: CASSTLQGYTEAFF
CDR3 DNA: TGTGCCAGTAGTACCCTCCAGGGATACACTGAAGCTTTCTTT

clone size: many
J gene: TRBJ1-3
D gene: NA
V gene: TRBV7-2
CDR3 protein: CASSVQSGNTIYF
CDR3 DNA: TGTGCCAGCAGCGTACAGTCTGGAAACACCATATATTTT

clone size: few
J gene: TRBJ2-1
D gene: NA
V gene: TRBV4-1
CDR3 protein: CASSQDAGSREQFF
CDR3 DNA: TGCGCCAGCAGCCAAGATGCGGGGTCTCGCGAGCAGTTCTTC

clone size: NA
J gene: TRBJ1-1
D gene: NA
V gene: TRBV6-5
CDR3 protein: CASSYEGRRTEAFF
CDR3 DNA: TGTGCCAGCAGTTACGAAGGGAGGAGGACTGAAGCTTTCTTT

clone size: NA
J gene: TRBJ1-2
D gene: TRBD1
V gene: TRBV19
CDR3 protein: CASSGDRAGDYGYTF
CDR3 DNA: TGTGCCAGTAGTGGGGACAGGGCCGGTGACTATGGCTACACCTTC

clone size: many
J gene: TRBJ1-6
D gene: NA
V gene: TRBV12-3/TRBV12-4
CDR3 protein: CASSLQGIRNSPLHF
CDR3 DNA: TGTGCCAGCAGTTTACAGGGTATTAGAAATTCACCCCTCCACTTT

clone size: NA
J gene: TRBJ2-5
D gene: TRBD1
V gene: TRBV13
CDR3 protein: CASSLRGGFQETQYF
CDR3 DNA: TGTGCCAGCAGCTTAAGAGGGGGCTTTCAAGAGACCCAGTACTTC

clone size: few
J gene: TRBJ1-2
D gene: TRBD1
V gene: TRBV15
CDR3 protein: CATSRDTAGGSYGYTF
CDR3 DNA: TGTGCCACCAGCAGAGATACGGCAGGGGGGTCCTATGGCTACACCTTC

clone size: NA
J gene: TRBJ1-5
D gene: NA
V gene: TRBV20-1
CDR3 protein: CSATFVGWNNQPQHF
CDR3 DNA: TGCAGTGCTACCTTCGTGGGGTGGAACAATCAGCCCCAGCATTTT

clone size: many
J gene: TRBJ1-5
D gene: TRBD1
V gene: TRBV7-2
CDR3 protein: CASSQDRDQPQHF
CDR3 DNA: TGTGCCAGCAGCCAAGACAGGGATCAGCCCCAGCATTTT

clone size: NA
J gene: TRBJ2-2
D gene: NA
V gene: TRBV12-3/TRBV12-4
CDR3 protein: CASRDTSNTGELFF
CDR3 DNA: TGTGCCAGCAGGGACACTTCGAACACCGGGGAGCTGTTTTTT

clone size: NA
J gene: TRBJ1-1
D gene: NA
V gene: TRBV7-9
CDR3 protein: CASGGRGHTEAFF
CDR3 DNA: TGTGCCAGCGGGGGAAGAGGCCACACTGAAGCTTTCTTT

clone size: NA
J gene: TRBJ2-6
D gene: NA
V gene: TRBV19
CDR3 protein: CASSIVGFSGANVLTF
CDR3 DNA: TGTGCCAGTAGTATCGTGGGGTTCTCTGGGGCCAACGTCCTGACTTTC